This T cell receptor (beta chain) was identified during a study of T cells in tuberculosis. Across the whole study: Sequenced TCRs come from CD1B-GMM tetramer-binding T cells.

TCR-alpha and TCR-beta chains were sequenced unpaired. Data came from immunoSEQ multiplex PCR; TCRdb stores just in-frame clones and leaves some out. Of tens of thousands of clones listed, more than 75% are singletons. This CDR3 contains 16 residues. V gave up 0 bases and J gave up 6 bases, with 15 bases separating them. Germline values: CDR1 SNHLY, CDR2 FYNNEI. Sorting used thawed, overnight-rested PBMC stained with anti-CD3, a viability dye and GMM-loaded CD1B tetramer. C32 glucose monomycolate from Rhodococcus equi was loaded onto the CD1B tetramers. Before cryopreservation, the sorted PBMC lost their CD14-expressing monocytes. Study results and caveats: T cells binding CD1B-GMM tetramer weakly possibly escaped the sort.

The gene calls are TRBV2 and TRBJ1-5, with D hard to call. This TCR was sampled from an adult woman with latent tuberculosis. Sequenced input: CD1b-GMM tetramer-negative cells sorted from PBMCs. The CDR3 DNA follows: TGTGCCAGCAGTGAAGCGCTTCGGGGTCGGGGTCAGCCCCAGCATTTT. Translation: CASSEALRGRGQPQHF.